This is a list of T cell receptor beta chains from one sample in a study of T cells in Graves' hyperthyroidism and ophthalmopathy. TCRdb re-derived calls from the multiplex PCR reads in MiXCR, one entry per CDR3 protein. The sample contains about 270,000 distinct CDR3 sequences, 22% of which appear only once. The material sequenced was blood. Every receptor here comes from a man younger than 45 with Graves' ophthalmopathy. Each CDR3 is given with its conserved first and last residue. Each record gives: CDR3 protein, V gene.

CASSLDRPNSPLHF TRBV7-9
CASSSPGGGRGQETQYF TRBV6-1
CASSETLGGYRSEQYF TRBV6-1
CSARDYANRGHRNQPQHF TRBV20-1
CSVEPGEENEQFF TRBV29-1
CSARDGNNYGYTF TRBV20-1
CASSQRAISNEKLFF TRBV11-2
CASSERGLDEAFF TRBV10-1
CSASRWAGGPDEQFF TRBV20-1
CAISDEGRVQPQHF TRBV10-3
CASNGLAGYEQYF TRBV2
CSASRGPDSGYEQYF TRBV20-1
CASRRPQGASYNEQFF TRBV6-2/TRBV6-3